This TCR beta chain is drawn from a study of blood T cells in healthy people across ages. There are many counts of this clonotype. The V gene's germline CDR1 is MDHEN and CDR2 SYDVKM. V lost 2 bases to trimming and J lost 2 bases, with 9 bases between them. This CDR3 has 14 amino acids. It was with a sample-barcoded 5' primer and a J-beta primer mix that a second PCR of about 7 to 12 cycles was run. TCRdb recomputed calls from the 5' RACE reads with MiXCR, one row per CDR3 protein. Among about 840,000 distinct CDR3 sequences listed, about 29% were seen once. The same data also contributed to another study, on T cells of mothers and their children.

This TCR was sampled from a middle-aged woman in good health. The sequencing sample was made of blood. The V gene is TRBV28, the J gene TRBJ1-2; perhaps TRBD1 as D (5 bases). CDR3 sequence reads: CASSLGAGNYGYTF. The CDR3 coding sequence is TGTGCCAGCAGTTTAGGGGCGGGGAACTATGGCTACACCTTC.